This T cell receptor (beta chain) was retrieved from a study of CD8+CD57+ T cells in acquired aplastic anemia. Study-wide background: Sorted CD4+ and CD8+ cells yielded around 3 ug of DNA on average. For CD4+ cells, healthy donors had an average of roughly 11 million reads.

TCR beta VDJ combinations and CDR3 sequences were profiled from genomic DNA. Using its own MiXCR run on the reads, TCRdb lists one record per CDR3 protein. The repertoire holds about 140,000 distinct CDR3 sequences, with 35% to 50% as singletons. Study-wide results and caveats: Simpson's diversity of CD8+ cells was not significantly different in patients compared with controls. Common to patients and controls were 25 to 30 CD8+ CDR3 sequences.

On this clonotype itself: Its antigen remains unknown.

CDR3 length equals 16 residues. CDR1 DFQATT and CDR2 SNEGSKA come from the germline V gene (reference sequence). Trimming took 3 bases from V and 7 from J, leaving 25 bases between them. The clonotype was recovered from a human donor in good health, serving as a control. The chain has TRBV20-1 and TRBJ2-7; TRBD1 or TRBD2 may be the D gene (6 bases each). The source material was sorted CD4+, CD8+, or CD8+CD57+ T cells (not recorded which) from PBMCs. The CDR3 loop reads CSARGAGHYSSREQYF. CDR3 DNA sequence: TGCAGTGCTAGGGGGGCGGGACACTATAGCTCGAGGGAGCAGTACTTC.